Sequencing of this TCR beta chain was carried out in a study of CD8 T cells in Susac syndrome. Study-level results: The study's TCR sequencing and HLA analysis covered a relatively small number of individuals, and the study acknowledged this.

The RNA input was roughly 0.45 to 1 ug, and it was reverse transcribed with random hexamers. TCRdb reprocessed the immunoSEQ multiplex PCR reads with MiXCR, giving one entry per CDR3 protein. In the table there are 150,000 or so distinct CDR3 sequences, about 95% of which are singletons. In blood CD8+ and CD4+ T cells, TCR beta underwent sequencing. Bulk CD8+ and CD4+ cells came from magnetic negative isolation; CD8+ TEMRA by FACS. Comment on this clonotype: The antigen is undetermined.

Sequenced material: CD8+ T cells from PBMCs. This receptor was obtained from a human donor with multiple sclerosis.

The CDR3 spells CASSWRSWGELFF. The CDR3 DNA reads as TGTGCCAGCAGTTGGCGGTCCTGGGGGGAGCTGTTTTTT. J is TRBJ2-2 and V is TRBV6-5; D gene ambiguous. The CDR3 totals 13 residues. Trimming stripped 4 bases from V and 8 bases from J, with 11 bases between. Germline V gives CDR1 MNHEY, CDR2 SVGAGI.